This T cell receptor (beta chain) was retrieved from a study of spatial heterogeneity in lung cancer. Looking at the study overall: The count of detected beta-chain sequences consistently exceeded that of alpha-chain sequences. Whole-study findings and limits: Expanded intratumoral alpha and beta TCR counts tracked tumor mutation counts.

Stated time point: sample taken at primary tumor resection. Per germline, CDR1 SGDLS and CDR2 YYNGEE. The CDR3 totals 15 residues. V gave up 7 bases and J gave up 0 bases; unmatched junction bases: 5. TCRdb recomputed calls from the 5' RACE reads with MiXCR, one row per CDR3 protein. The sample records around 7,500 distinct CDR3 sequences, approximately 14% being singletons. This clonotype has at least ten counts. Its antigen is unknown. As an off-target read in a library built for alpha chains, this beta chain has a frequency of little significance. The chain has TRBV9 and TRBJ1-4; TRBD1 matches at 8 bases. The input for sequencing was lung tumor tissue, taken at surgery. This receptor was identified in a male donor with early-stage non-small cell lung cancer. CDR3 region: CASGTGPATNEKLFF. The CDR3 nucleotides are TGTGCCAGCGGGACAGGCCCCGCAACTAATGAAAAACTGTTTTTT.